The rows below give T cell receptor beta chains drawn from one sample of a study of T cell responses to AZD1222 COVID-19 vaccine. The table came from immunoSEQ multiplex PCR; TCRdb's copy has only in-frame clones and leaves some out. The sample has approximately 150,000 clones; approximately 90% are singletons. The source was peripheral blood, collected 28 days after the second AZD1222 dose. Receptors were obtained from an adult who received the AZD1222 COVID-19 vaccine. The CDR3 runs from the conserved cysteine through the conserved F or W. Where a row states a size, it is once, few, many or the class of an expanded clone; other rows omit it.

>TRBV4-1|NA
CASSSGPLNQPQHF
>TRBV2|NA
CASHQSGQGSYGYTF
>TRBV28|NA
CASSLQSGGYTF
>TRBV19|NA
CASSWDRSSYEQYF
>TRBV28|NA
CASSSSTENSAEAFF
>TRBV15|NA
CATSNDYGYTF
>TRBV3-1/TRBV3-2|NA
CASSQVGRGNSPLHF
>TRBV21-1|NA
CASTPRGANEKLFF
>TRBV5-1|once
CASSPTGTGVAEAFF
>TRBV19|NA
CAIADSGRYNEQFF
>TRBV7-8|NA
CASSLALARYNEQFF
>TRBV11-3|NA
CASSPGLGFPSTDTQYF
>TRBV11-2|few
CASSLVSGAGTGELFF
>TRBV13|NA
CASSRGTGGPETQYF
>TRBV19|NA
CASPTSGPYNEQFF
>TRBV6-5|NA
CASSATGPRKSLHF